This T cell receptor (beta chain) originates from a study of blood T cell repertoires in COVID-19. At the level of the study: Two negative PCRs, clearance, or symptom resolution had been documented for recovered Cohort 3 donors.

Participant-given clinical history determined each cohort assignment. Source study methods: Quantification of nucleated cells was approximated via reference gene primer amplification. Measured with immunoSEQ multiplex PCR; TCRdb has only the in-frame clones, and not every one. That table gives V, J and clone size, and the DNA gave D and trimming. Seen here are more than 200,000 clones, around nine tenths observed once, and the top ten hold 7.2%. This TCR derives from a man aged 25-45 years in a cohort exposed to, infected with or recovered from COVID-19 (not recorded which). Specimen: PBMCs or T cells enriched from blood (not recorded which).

The CDR3: CAISEGQANQPQHF. The CDR3 coding sequence is TGTGCCATCAGTGAGGGGCAGGCCAATCAGCCCCAGCATTTT. This rearrangement joins TRBV10-3 to TRBJ1-5; D gene uncertain. Germline assignment: CDR1 ENHRY and CDR2 SYGVKD. The germline V and J ends were trimmed by 2 bases and 3 bases, with 8 bases remaining between them. The CDR3 is made up of 14 amino acids.